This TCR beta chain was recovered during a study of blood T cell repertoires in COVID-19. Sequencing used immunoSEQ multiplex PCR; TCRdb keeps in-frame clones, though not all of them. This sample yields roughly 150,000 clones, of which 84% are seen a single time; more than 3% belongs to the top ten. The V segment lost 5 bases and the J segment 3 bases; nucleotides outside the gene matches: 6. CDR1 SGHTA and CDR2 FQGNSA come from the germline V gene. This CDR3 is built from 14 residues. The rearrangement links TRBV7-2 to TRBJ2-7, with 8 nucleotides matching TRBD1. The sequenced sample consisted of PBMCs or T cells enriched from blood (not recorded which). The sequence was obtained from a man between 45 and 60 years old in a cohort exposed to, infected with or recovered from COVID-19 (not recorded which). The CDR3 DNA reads TGTGCCAGCAGCGGGACAGGATATATCTACGAGCAGTACTTC. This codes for CASSGTGYIYEQYF.